The 22 T cell receptor beta chains below all came from one sample that was sequenced in a study of cytomegalovirus exposure and HLA in healthy donors (dated by TCRdb to about 2017). Preparation of the library involved the immunoSEQ multiplex PCR assay. The multiplex PCR relied on a mix of 60 forward primers for TCR Vbeta segments and 13 reverse primers for TCR Jbeta segments. TCRdb's version of the immuneACCESS table is confined to in-frame rearrangements and falls short of the full clone set. An unresolved V gene accounts for under half of the shortfall where checked; the remainder is of unknown origin. The sample data list more than 90,000 clones, and about 81% of these were observed just once. The ten largest clones add up to about 4% of the sample. The sequencing input was PBMCs. These receptors were obtained from a woman aged 40 to 49 in good health and CMV-seropositive.

V gene TRBV27 combines with J gene TRBJ2-1; 10 positions agree with TRBD2. The CDR3 has 15 amino acids. The trim removed 6 bases at V and 7 bases at J, leaving 9 bases unmatched. CDR1 and CDR2 from the germline V gene are MNHEY and SMNVEV (reference sequence). The CDR3 DNA is TGTGCCAGCAGCCGACTAGCGGGTACGAAAAATGAGCAGTTCTTC. Translating gives CASSRLAGTKNEQFF.

This chain uses TRBV7-3 with TRBJ2-2; 11 bases are a match to TRBD1. Germline CDR1 SGHTA, CDR2 FQGTGA. J lost 5 bases, V lost 5 bases, and 4 bases had no gene match. There are 15 residues in the CDR3. DNA for the CDR3: TGTGCCAGCAGCATTGGGACAGGGGGTACCGGGGAGCTGTTTTTT. This translates into CASSIGTGGTGELFF.

This rearrangement joins TRBV5-4 to TRBJ2-5, with 7 bases fitting TRBD2. The CDR3 runs 14 residues. J was trimmed by 5 bases and V by 0 bases; bases with no gene match: 4. Germline CDR1 and CDR2: SGHNT and YYREEE (reference sequence). The CDR3 DNA sequence: TGTGCCAGCAGCTTGGAGGGAGGGACGGAGACCCAGTACTTC. Translating it yields CASSLEGGTETQYF.

The CDR3 nucleotides read TGTGCCCACGGACCGGGGGGGCAGTACTTC. Amino acids: CAHGPGGQYF. The V call is TRBV28, the J call TRBJ2-7, with TRBD2 matching over 7 bases. The CDR3 sequence is 10 residues long. V lost 11 bases and J lost 9; bases outside the gene matches: 7. Germline lookup yields CDR1 MDHEN and CDR2 SYDVKM.

V usage is TRBV5-1 and J usage is TRBJ2-5; D is ambiguous. Germline V gives CDR1 SGHRS, CDR2 YFSETQ. Trimming took 0 bases from V and 2 from J, leaving 11 bases between them. The CDR3 runs 15 residues. The CDR3 DNA reads as TGCGCCAGCAGCTTGGCCGACTCCCTACAAGAGACCCAGTACTTC. This translates into CASSLADSLQETQYF.

The chain recombines TRBV2 with TRBJ2-5, with 10 bases that match TRBD2. CDR1 is SNHLY and CDR2 is FYNNEI in the germline V gene. V lost 10 bases, J lost 4 bases, and 12 bases stayed unmatched. The length of the CDR3 is 15 residues. CDR3 nucleotide sequence: TGTGCCACCAAACTAGCGGGAAAATCCGGAGAGACCCAGTACTTC. Protein sequence: CATKLAGKSGETQYF.

The chain carries TRBV5-1 and TRBJ1-1; TRBD1 is a possible D gene (6 bases). The V end was cut by 2 bases, the J end by 1 base, with 12 bases between. There are 15 residues in the CDR3. The V gene's germline CDR1 is SGHRS and CDR2 YFSETQ. CDR3 residues: CASSFAGAGNTEAFF. The CDR3 nucleotides read TGCGCCAGCAGCTTTGCGGGGGCGGGGAACACTGAAGCTTTCTTT.

V is TRBV11-3 and J is TRBJ2-3, with TRBD2 matching 11 bases. V was pared by 5 bases and J by 5 bases, with 9 bases of the junction left unmatched. CDR3 length: 16 residues. Germline CDR1 and CDR2: SGHNT and YENEEA. CDR3 bases: TGTGCCAGCAGCCAGGGACTAGCGGTGGAACGAGATACGCAGTATTTT. It codes for CASSQGLAVERDTQYF. The full variable domain, completed using reference TRBV11-3 and TRBJ2-3, is EAGVVQSPRYKIIEKKQPVAFWCNPISGHNTLYWYLQNLGQGPELLIRYENEEAVDDSQLPKDRFSAERLKGVDSTLKIQPAELGDSAVYLCASSQGLAVERDTQYFGPGTRLTVL.

The chain carries TRBV19 and TRBJ2-7, with TRBD2 identical over 8 bases. This CDR3 has 13 residues. The V gene's germline CDR1 is LNHDA and CDR2 SQIVND (reference sequence). The J segment lost 2 bases and the V segment lost 6 bases, leaving 3 bases of the junction unmatched. The CDR3 is CASSRREAYEQYF. For the CDR3, the DNA is TGTGCCAGTAGCCGGCGGGAGGCCTACGAGCAGTACTTC.

The chain uses TRBV10-3 and TRBJ2-2; the D gene is possibly TRBD2 (6 bases). Germline CDR1 ENHRY, CDR2 SYGVKD. CDR3 length equals 14 residues. Between the trimmed V and J ends, which lost 1 base and 7 bases, there was a span of 10 bases. CDR3 protein: CAISEWGDDGELFF. In nucleotides, the CDR3 is TGTGCCATCAGTGAGTGGGGGGACGACGGGGAGCTGTTTTTT.

V is TRBV6-5 and J is TRBJ2-1; 7 bases map to TRBD2. Germline CDR1 MNHEY, CDR2 SVGAGI. V gave up 5 bases and J gave up 5 bases; unmatched junction bases: 6. The CDR3 covers 14 residues. The CDR3 bases are TGTGCCAGCAGTCGGACTAGTGTGCACAATGAGCAGTTCTTC. Translated: CASSRTSVHNEQFF.

The CDR3 here is CASITGTGALNTEAFF. CDR3 DNA: TGTGCCAGCATTACCGGGACAGGGGCGTTGAACACTGAAGCTTTCTTT. The chain employs TRBV28 and TRBJ1-1, with 10 bases identical to TRBD1. Losses at the gene ends were 7 bases for V and 0 bases for J; bases not matched to a gene: 8. The CDR3 loop spans 16 amino acids. The V gene's germline CDR1 is MDHEN and CDR2 SYDVKM.

The rearrangement uses TRBV10-2 and TRBJ2-1; 13 bases match TRBD2. Germline CDR1 is WSHSY and CDR2 is SAAADI. The CDR3 has 16 amino acids. After removal of 6 bases from V and 10 bases from J, the junction contained 12 bases not matched to a gene. The CDR3 DNA reads as TGCGCCAGCAGAGAAATAGGGACTAGCGGGATGGAGGAGCAGTTCTTC. Translation gives CASREIGTSGMEEQFF.

The chain couples TRBV7-9 to TRBJ1-1; 7 bases map to TRBD1. The CDR3 covers 13 residues. With 5 bases clipped from V and 8 bases from J, the junction kept 8 bases outside the gene matches. Per the germline V gene, CDR1 is SEHNR and CDR2 is FQNEAQ (reference sequence). DNA for the CDR3: TGTGCCAGCAGCCTAGAGACAGGGTGGGAAGCTTTCTTT. This translates into CASSLETGWEAFF.

With respect to this clone: Its ends do not fully match the called genes, so a read error is possible. The J gene is TRBJ2-7, the V gene TRBV7-7; TRBD1 is a possible D gene (6 bases). This CDR3 has 15 residues. CDR1 SSHAT and CDR2 FNYEAQ come from the germline V gene (reference sequence). CDR3 in amino acids: CASSLEATGLYEQYF. CDR3 DNA: TGTGCTAGCAGCTTAGAGGCAACAGGGTTATACGAGCAGTACTTC. The full variable domain, in which reference TRBV7-7 and TRBJ2-7 provide the parts outside the CDR3, is GAGVSQSPRYKVTKRGQDVTLRCDPISSHATLYWYQQALGQGPEFLTYFNYEAQPDKSGLPSDRFSAERPEGSISTLTIQRTEQRDSAMYRCASSLEATGLYEQYFGPGTRLTVT.

J is TRBJ2-7 and V is TRBV9; D is undetermined. The CDR3 is 16 amino acids. Germline CDR1 SGDLS, CDR2 YYNGEE. V was trimmed by 3 bases and J by 1 base, leaving 17 bases between them. CDR3 protein: CASSASMTQNSYEQYF. DNA of the CDR3: TGTGCCAGCAGCGCCTCAATGACACAGAATTCCTACGAGCAGTACTTC.

The chain combines TRBV7-2 with TRBJ2-2; 8 positions agree with TRBD2. The CDR3 has 15 amino acids. CDR1 is SGHTA, CDR2 FQGNSA, per germline. The junction had 14 bases not matched to a gene; V was cut back by 9 bases and J by 8 bases. CDR3 loop: CASFPSGSRLGELFF. DNA of the CDR3: TGTGCCAGTTTCCCCAGCGGGAGTCGTTTGGGGGAGCTGTTTTTT.

The chain is built from TRBV7-9 and TRBJ2-2; TRBD2 matches 11 bases. The CDR3 has 15 amino acids. The germline V gene has CDR1 SEHNR and CDR2 FQNEAQ (reference sequence). The ends lost 8 bases at V and 3 bases at J; junction bases unmatched: 5. CDR3 in DNA: TGTGCCAGCCAACTACTAGCGGGGGACACCGGGGAGCTGTTTTTT. Its translation is CASQLLAGDTGELFF.

The chain uses TRBV28 and TRBJ1-2, with 7 bases lining up with TRBD1. The V gene end was trimmed by 5 bases and the J gene end by 12 bases; junction bases not matched to a gene: 15. This CDR3 region has 14 residues. Germline V CDR1 and CDR2: MDHEN, SYDVKM. CDR3 residues: CASSPWTGFSRDTF. As DNA, the CDR3 is TGTGCCAGCAGTCCTTGGACAGGTTTCTCAAGAGACACCTTC.

The chain is built from TRBV7-8 and TRBJ2-7, with D perhaps TRBD1 (5 bases). This CDR3 comprises 14 residues. The V gene's germline CDR1 is SGHVS and CDR2 FQNEAQ. Trimming removed 5 bases at V and 5 bases at J, with 16 bases between. DNA for the CDR3: TGTGCCAGCAGCGTGGCGTCAGGGCTGGACGAGCAGTACTTC. Its translation: CASSVASGLDEQYF.

This sequence joins TRBV11-2 and TRBJ2-7; 9 bases map to TRBD2. The V segment lost 5 bases and the J segment 4 bases; nucleotides outside the gene matches: 9. The CDR3 is 15 amino acids. Germline V lookup: CDR1 SGHAT, CDR2 FQNNGV. CDR3 sequence: CASSPPGTSPYEQYF. As DNA, the CDR3 is TGTGCCAGCAGCCCACCCGGGACTAGCCCTTACGAGCAGTACTTC.

The rearrangement uses TRBV28 and TRBJ2-1; TRBD2 matches 13 bases. CDR3 length: 15 amino acids. V was pared by 6 bases and J by 9 bases, with 8 bases of the junction left unmatched. Germline V gene sequence: CDR1 MDHEN, CDR2 SYDVKM. CDR3 bases: TGTGCCAGCAGCATATCGGGACTAGCGGGGTTTGAGCAGTTCTTC. It translates to CASSISGLAGFEQFF.